Reported below is one T cell receptor beta chain. What it recognizes is unknown. Produced via immunoSEQ multiplex PCR; TCRdb's table is partial and in-frame only. The table has roughly 160,000 clones, about 95% seen once. The record originates from a study of T cell responses to AZD1222 COVID-19 vaccine. Points from the study as a whole: The donor group comprised mostly white British people and more females; the analysis possibly underestimated clonal diversity. Unmutated variant regions reportedly attract nearly half of all spike-specific TCRs. Baseline seropositivity characterized only six AZD1222 recipients.

The sequence derives from an adult in good health. The input for sequencing was peripheral blood, taken on day 0 of AZD1222 vaccination.

In DNA form, the CDR3 reads TGTGCCTGGAGCCAAGAGGGACTAGCGGTAGGACATAGACCCTACGAGCAGTACTTC. Translated, it gives CAWSQEGLAVGHRPYEQYF. The chain uses TRBV30 and TRBJ2-7; TRBD2 matches at 11 bases. CDR3 length equals 19 residues. Per germline, CDR1 GTSNPN and CDR2 SVGIG (reference sequence). V lost 3 bases and J lost 2; bases outside the gene matches: 18.